Each of the 19 T cell receptor beta chains below was sequenced from the same sample in a study of response to subunit inactivated influenza vaccine. A single record per CDR3 protein comes from TCRdb applying MiXCR to the RT-PCR reads. The repertoire holds roughly 150,000 distinct CDR3 sequences, with 11% as singletons. This material consisted of non-naive T cells sorted from PBMCs, taken 40 to 50 days after vaccination. All receptors derive from a man between 45 and 60 years old who received an inactivated influenza vaccine.

V is TRBV7-9 and J is TRBJ1-4; maybe TRBD1 (5 bases). V dropped 5 bases and J dropped 4 bases, with 14 bases sitting between them. Germline V gene lookup returns CDR1 SEHNR and CDR2 FQNEAQ (reference sequence). This CDR3 is built from 15 residues. DNA for the CDR3: TGTGCCAGCAGCCCCCCTGGGACCTTTAATGAAAAACTGTTTTTT. Amino acids: CASSPPGTFNEKLFF.

This sequence joins TRBV4-2 and TRBJ2-3; 9 bases fit TRBD2. Unmatched junction bases numbered 13, after V lost 0 bases and J lost 0 bases. This CDR3 comprises 20 residues. Germline V gives CDR1 LGHNA, CDR2 YNFKEQ. The CDR3 region has the DNA TGTGCCAGCAGCCAAGATCTCGGGATTAGCGGGAGCCCTAGCACAGATACGCAGTATTTT. Its translation is CASSQDLGISGSPSTDTQYF.

The rearrangement uses TRBV25-1 and TRBJ1-2; no definite D call. V was cut by 3 bases and J by 8 bases, with 13 bases left in between. This CDR3 has 13 residues. Germline CDR1 and CDR2: MGHDK and SYGVNS. In DNA, the CDR3 is TGTGCCAGCAGTGATCGTGACACGGCGGGCTACACCTTC. It is translated as CASSDRDTAGYTF.

The chain carries TRBV3-1 and TRBJ2-1; D not resolved. This CDR3 region has 15 residues. V lost 4 bases, J lost 6 bases, and 16 bases lay in between. CDR1 is LGHDT and CDR2 is YNNKEL in the germline V gene (reference sequence). In DNA, the CDR3 is TGTGCCAGCAGCCCTCTGGCACAAAACCCCAATGAGCAGTTCTTC. It is translated as CASSPLAQNPNEQFF.

Ten or more counts support this clonotype. This CDR3 reads CASSQDTWANTGELFF. Written as DNA, the CDR3 is TGTGCCAGCAGCCAAGATACATGGGCGAACACCGGGGAGCTGTTTTTT. The rearrangement links TRBV4-2 to TRBJ2-2; no firm D call. CDR1 and CDR2 from the germline V gene are LGHNA and YNFKEQ. The CDR3 spans 16 residues. Between the trimmed V and J ends, which lost 0 bases and 0 bases, there was a span of 8 bases.

J is TRBJ2-4 and V is TRBV24-1; 11 positions match TRBD2. The CDR3 runs 16 residues. Per the germline V gene, CDR1 is KGHDR and CDR2 is SFDVKD. Losses at the gene ends were 2 bases for V and 8 bases for J; bases not matched to a gene: 7. This CDR3 reads CATSDSRLAGSDIQYF. The CDR3 DNA is TGTGCCACCAGTGATTCTAGACTAGCGGGATCGGACATTCAGTACTTC.

V is TRBV7-2 and J is TRBJ1-1; the D gene is possibly TRBD1 (5 bases). Germline CDR1 and CDR2: SGHTA and FQGNSA. The CDR3 contains 13 residues. V lost 5 bases, J lost 4 bases, and 11 bases lay in between. The CDR3: CASSVGAGTEAFF. For the CDR3, the DNA is TGTGCCAGCAGCGTCGGGGCCGGCACTGAAGCTTTCTTT.

The chain employs TRBV3-1 and TRBJ2-1, with no clear D. V was pared by 0 bases and J by 6 bases, with 9 bases between. The germline V gene has CDR1 LGHDT and CDR2 YNNKEL (reference sequence). The CDR3 consists of 14 residues. The CDR3 loop is CASSQDLVANEQFF. DNA of the CDR3: TGTGCCAGCAGCCAAGACTTGGTGGCCAATGAGCAGTTCTTC.

This chain joins TRBV28 and TRBJ1-5; D not certain. CDR1 is MDHEN and CDR2 is SYDVKM in the germline V gene. This CDR3 spans 16 amino acids. Trimming pared 3 bases from V and 2 bases from J, leaving 14 bases between. This chain's CDR3 is CASSFNTGLGNQPQHF. Here the CDR3 DNA reads TGTGCCAGCAGTTTCAATACGGGATTGGGCAATCAGCCCCAGCATTTT.

This clonotype was recorded many times. V gene TRBV5-1 combines with J gene TRBJ2-3; 7 nucleotides line up with TRBD1. This CDR3 region has 15 residues. Germline V gives CDR1 SGHRS, CDR2 YFSETQ. J was trimmed by 2 bases and V by 4 bases; bases with no gene match: 7. The CDR3 region has the DNA TGCGCCAGCAGCCCGGGACAGTTTTCCACAGATACGCAGTATTTT. Translating it yields CASSPGQFSTDTQYF.

This clonotype was observed a handful of times. The CDR3 reads CASSPRGGNYGYTF. The CDR3 nucleotides read TGTGCCAGCAGCCCTCGGGGGGGAAACTATGGCTACACCTTC. This rearrangement joins TRBV7-2 to TRBJ1-2; perhaps TRBD1 as D (5 bases). The V gene lost 5 bases and the J gene lost 2 bases, with 12 bases spanning the gap. CDR3 length equals 14 residues. The germline V gene has CDR1 SGHTA and CDR2 FQGNSA.

The chain links TRBV6-2 or TRBV6-3 to TRBJ2-3; TRBD2 aligns across 10 bases. The CDR3 has 15 residues. Germline CDR1 reads MNHEY; CDR2 reads SVGEGT. Trimming took 6 bases from V and 4 from J; bases not matched to a gene: 7. In DNA form, the CDR3 reads TGTGCCAGCAGCCCCAGCGGGGGGGCTGCAGATACGCAGTATTTT. This codes for CASSPSGGAADTQYF.

This clonotype was observed many times. The chain couples TRBV13 to TRBJ2-7; perhaps TRBD2 as D (5 bases). V lost 6 bases and J lost 7, with 13 bases in between. The CDR3 is made up of 12 amino acids. The germline V gene has CDR1 PRHDT and CDR2 FYEKMQ (reference sequence). For the CDR3, the DNA is TGTGCCAGCAGTTTATTCCGGGGAGAGCAGTACTTC. This gives the protein CASSLFRGEQYF.

In its sample, this clonotype was seen a few times. The junction departs from the called germline gene at one end, perhaps through a read error. V gene TRBV7-2 combines with J gene TRBJ2-1, with 13 bases that match TRBD2. Germline V gene lookup returns CDR1 SGHTA and CDR2 FQGNSA. The CDR3 loop spans 14 amino acids. CDR3 coding DNA: TGTGCCAGCAGCCGGACTAGCGGGGGCAATGAGCAGTTCTTT. Protein product: CASSRTSGGNEQFF.

This clonotype has a handful of counts. The rearrangement uses TRBV12-5 and TRBJ2-3, with D unresolved. Trimming took off 6 bases at V and 6 bases at J, with 7 bases between the two ends. The germline V gene has CDR1 LGHNT and CDR2 FRNRAP. There are 11 residues in the CDR3. Here the CDR3 reads CASGLGDTQYF. The CDR3 DNA sequence: TGTGCTAGTGGCCTGGGCGATACGCAGTATTTT.

This clonotype was recorded at least ten times. The rearrangement uses TRBV5-1 and TRBJ2-7; D remains unclear. Germline V gives CDR1 SGHRS, CDR2 YFSETQ. The CDR3 loop spans 15 amino acids. Trimming removed 0 bases from V and 3 bases from J, with 13 bases in between. In DNA form, the CDR3 reads TGCGCCAGCAGCTTGGGGTCGCGATCGGTCTACGAGCAGTACTTC. Protein product: CASSLGSRSVYEQYF.

This chain uses TRBV4-2 with TRBJ2-5; 9 nucleotides line up with TRBD2. Germline values: CDR1 LGHNA, CDR2 YNFKEQ. V lost 3 bases and J lost 5; bases outside the gene matches: 7. This CDR3 has 15 residues. The CDR3 coding sequence is TGTGCCAGCAGCCAGGGGACACTAGCGGGTGAGACCCAGTACTTC. Protein: CASSQGTLAGETQYF.

The chain recombines TRBV9 with TRBJ2-7; 10 bases fit TRBD2. Losses at the gene ends were 0 bases for V and 6 bases for J; bases not matched to a gene: 0. CDR1 and CDR2 (germline): SGDLS, YYNGEE. The CDR3 is 13 amino acids. The CDR3 reads CASSVGTSGEQYF. The CDR3, as DNA: TGTGCCAGCAGCGTAGGGACTAGCGGCGAGCAGTACTTC.

The sample holds a few counts of this clonotype. The chain uses TRBV19 and TRBJ2-5; D gene uncertain. With 3 bases removed from V and 3 bases from J, the gap between germline ends came to 8 bases. The germline gives CDR1 LNHDA, CDR2 SQIVND (reference sequence). This CDR3 comprises 13 residues. The CDR3 sequence: CASSIGHKETQYF. The CDR3 coding sequence is TGTGCCAGTAGTATTGGTCACAAAGAGACCCAGTACTTC.